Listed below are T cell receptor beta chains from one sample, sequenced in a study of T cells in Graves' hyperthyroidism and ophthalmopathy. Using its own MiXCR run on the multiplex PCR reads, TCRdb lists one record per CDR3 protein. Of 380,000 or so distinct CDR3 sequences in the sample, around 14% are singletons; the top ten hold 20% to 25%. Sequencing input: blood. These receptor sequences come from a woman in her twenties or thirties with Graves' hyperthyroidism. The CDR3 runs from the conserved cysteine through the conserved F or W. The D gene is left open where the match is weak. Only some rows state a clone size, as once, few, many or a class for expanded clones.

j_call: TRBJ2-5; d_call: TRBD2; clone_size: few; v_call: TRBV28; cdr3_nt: TGTGCCAGCAGCTTAAGCGGGAGGAAGTACTTC; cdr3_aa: CASSLSGRKYF
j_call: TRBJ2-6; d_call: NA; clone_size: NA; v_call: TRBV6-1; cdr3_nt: TGTGCCAGCAAAATCTCTGGGGCCAACGTCCTGACTTTC; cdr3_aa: CASKISGANVLTF
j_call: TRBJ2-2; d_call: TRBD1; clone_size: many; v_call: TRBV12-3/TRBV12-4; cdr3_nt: TGTGCCAGCAGCACCGGGACAGGGAGGACCGGGGAGCTGTTTTTT; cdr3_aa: CASSTGTGRTGELFF
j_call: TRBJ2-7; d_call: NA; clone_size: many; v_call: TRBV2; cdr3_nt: TGTGCCAGCAGGTTGGAATACGAGCAGTACTTC; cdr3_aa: CASRLEYEQYF
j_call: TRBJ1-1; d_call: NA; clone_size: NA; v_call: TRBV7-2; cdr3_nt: TGTGCCAGCAGCTTAGGGGTTCGGGGTCCCAACACTGAAGCTTTCTTT; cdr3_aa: CASSLGVRGPNTEAFF
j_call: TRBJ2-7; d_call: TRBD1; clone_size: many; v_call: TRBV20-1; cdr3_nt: TGCAGTGCTAGTAAACAGGGGTACCCAAATTACGAGCAGTACTTC; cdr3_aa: CSASKQGYPNYEQYF
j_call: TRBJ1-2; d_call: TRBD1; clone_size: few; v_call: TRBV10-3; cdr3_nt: TGTGCCATCACAGGGACAGGGGGCGTAGAGAACTATGGCTACACCTTC; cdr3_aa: CAITGTGGVENYGYTF
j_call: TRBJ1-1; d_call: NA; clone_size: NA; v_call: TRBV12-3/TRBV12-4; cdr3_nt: TGTGCCAGCAGTTCATTCACAGGGATGAACACTGAAGCTTTCTTT; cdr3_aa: CASSSFTGMNTEAFF
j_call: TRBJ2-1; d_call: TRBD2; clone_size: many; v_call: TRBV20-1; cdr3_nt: TGCAGTGCTAGAGCTAGCGGGAGTATCAATGAGCAGTTCTTC; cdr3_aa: CSARASGSINEQFF
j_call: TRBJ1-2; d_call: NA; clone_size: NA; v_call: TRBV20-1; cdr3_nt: TGCAGTGCCCAGCTTGCTAACAGGGTGGGGTATGGCTACACCTTC; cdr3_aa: CSAQLANRVGYGYTF
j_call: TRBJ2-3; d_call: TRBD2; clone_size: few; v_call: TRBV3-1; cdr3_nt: TGTGCCAGCAGCCAATGGACTAGCGGGACAGATACGCAGTATTTT; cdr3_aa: CASSQWTSGTDTQYF
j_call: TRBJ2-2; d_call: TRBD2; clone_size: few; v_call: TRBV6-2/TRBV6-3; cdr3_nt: TGTGCCAGCAGCAGACTAGCGCGGGACACCGGGGAGCTGTTTTTT; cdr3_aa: CASSRLARDTGELFF
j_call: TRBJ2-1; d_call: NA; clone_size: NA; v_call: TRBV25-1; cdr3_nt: TGTGCCAGCAGTGACTATGTTTCCTACAATGAGCAGTTCTTC; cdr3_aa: CASSDYVSYNEQFF
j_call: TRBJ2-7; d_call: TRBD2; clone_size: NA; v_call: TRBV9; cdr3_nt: TGTGCCAGCAGCGCCTCGGGACTAGCGGGGTCCTACGAGCAGTACTTC; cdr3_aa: CASSASGLAGSYEQYF
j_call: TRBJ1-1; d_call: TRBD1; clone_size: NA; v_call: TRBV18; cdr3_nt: TGTGCCAGCTCACTGACAGGGGAGTGGAACACTGAAGCTTTCTTT; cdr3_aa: CASSLTGEWNTEAFF
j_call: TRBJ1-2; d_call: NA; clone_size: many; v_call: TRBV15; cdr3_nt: TGTGCCACCAGCCTCCTTCAGAGGGGAGAAAAGGGCTACACCTTC; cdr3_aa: CATSLLQRGEKGYTF
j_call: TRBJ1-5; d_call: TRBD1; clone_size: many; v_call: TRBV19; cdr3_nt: TGTGCCAGTAGGCTCTGGACAGGGGAAAATCAGCCCCAGCATTTT; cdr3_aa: CASRLWTGENQPQHF
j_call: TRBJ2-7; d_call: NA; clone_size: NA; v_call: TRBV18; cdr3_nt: TGTGCCAGCTCACCAGGCCCCCTTGAGCAGTACTTC; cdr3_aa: CASSPGPLEQYF
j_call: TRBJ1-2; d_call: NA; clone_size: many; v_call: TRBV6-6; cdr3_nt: TGTGCCAGCAGTTACGACCCCAGCCGAGGCTACACCTTC; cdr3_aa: CASSYDPSRGYTF
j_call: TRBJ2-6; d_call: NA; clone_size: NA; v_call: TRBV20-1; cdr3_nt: TGCAGTGCTCTGAACGGCCAAGTCGGTGGGGCCAACGTCCTGACTTTC; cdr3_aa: CSALNGQVGGANVLTF
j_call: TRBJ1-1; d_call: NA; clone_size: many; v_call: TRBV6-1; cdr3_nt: TGTGCCAGCGACACGGGCATGGGTGAAGCTTTCTTT; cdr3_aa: CASDTGMGEAFF
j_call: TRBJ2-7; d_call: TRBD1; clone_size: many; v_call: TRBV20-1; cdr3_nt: TGCAGTGCTACCGGGACAGGTTTTGGCGAGCAGTACTTC; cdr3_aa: CSATGTGFGEQYF
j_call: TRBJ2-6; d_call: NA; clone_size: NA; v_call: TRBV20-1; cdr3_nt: TGCAGTGCTAGTCAGGGTACTGGGGCCAACGTCCTGACTTTC; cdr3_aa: CSASQGTGANVLTF
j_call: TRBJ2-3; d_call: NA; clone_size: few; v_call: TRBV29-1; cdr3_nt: TGCAGCGTTCATCTCGGAGATACGCAGTATTTT; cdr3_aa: CSVHLGDTQYF
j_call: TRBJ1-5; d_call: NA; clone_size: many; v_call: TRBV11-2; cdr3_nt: TGTGCCAGCAGCTTAGCGGAGAACCAGCCCCAGCATTTT; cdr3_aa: CASSLAENQPQHF
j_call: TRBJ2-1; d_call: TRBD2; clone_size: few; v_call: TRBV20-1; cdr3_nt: TGCAGTGCTAGCGGACTAGCGGTCTCTCACAATGAGCAGTTCTTC; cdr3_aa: CSASGLAVSHNEQFF
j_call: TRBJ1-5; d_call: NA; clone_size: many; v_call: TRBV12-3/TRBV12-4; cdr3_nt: TGTGCCAGCAGTTTAGAGAGCAATCAGCCCCAGCATTTT; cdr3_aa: CASSLESNQPQHF
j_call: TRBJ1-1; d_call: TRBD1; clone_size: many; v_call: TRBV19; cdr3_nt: TGTGCCAGTAGTATGGTCCCCGACAGGGGACGTGAAGCTTTCTTT; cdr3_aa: CASSMVPDRGREAFF
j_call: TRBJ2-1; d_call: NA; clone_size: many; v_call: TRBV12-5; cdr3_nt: TGTGCTAGTGCCCCTGACGTATCCTACAATGAGCAGTTCTTC; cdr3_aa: CASAPDVSYNEQFF
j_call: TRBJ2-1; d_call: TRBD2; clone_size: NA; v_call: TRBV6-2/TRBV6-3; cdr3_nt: TGTGCCAGCGGGGGGGGGTTTACAAGCTCCTACAATGAGCAGTTCTTC; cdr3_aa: CASGGGFTSSYNEQFF
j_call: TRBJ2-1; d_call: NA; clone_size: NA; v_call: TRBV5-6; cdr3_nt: TGTGCCAGCAGCTTGGCGCGACAAAGTAATGAGCAGTTCTTC; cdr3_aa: CASSLARQSNEQFF
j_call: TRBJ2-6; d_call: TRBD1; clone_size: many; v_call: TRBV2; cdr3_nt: TGTGCCAGCAGTGGAACAGGGGGCCTCACCTCTGGGGCCAACGTCCTGACTTTC; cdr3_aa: CASSGTGGLTSGANVLTF
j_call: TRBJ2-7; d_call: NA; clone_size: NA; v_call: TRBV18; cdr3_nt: TGTGCCAGCTCACTCCGAGGTGAAACCTACGAGCAGTACTTC; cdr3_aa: CASSLRGETYEQYF
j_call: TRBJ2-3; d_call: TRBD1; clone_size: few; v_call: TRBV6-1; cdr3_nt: TGTGCCAGCCGGGACAGGGGAGGTGGGGATACGCAGTATTTT; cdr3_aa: CASRDRGGGDTQYF
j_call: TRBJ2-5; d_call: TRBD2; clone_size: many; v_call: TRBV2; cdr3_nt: TGTGCCAGCAGTGAGCGGGAGGGACAGACCCAGTACTTC; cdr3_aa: CASSEREGQTQYF
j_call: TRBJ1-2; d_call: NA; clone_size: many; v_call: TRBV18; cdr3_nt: TGTGCCAGCTCCCCGGGACATTCGGAATATGGCTACACCTTC; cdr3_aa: CASSPGHSEYGYTF
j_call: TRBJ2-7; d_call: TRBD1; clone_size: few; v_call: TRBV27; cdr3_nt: TGTGCCAGCGGGTCCTTATTAGAGACAGGGCGAGATTTCGGCGAGCAGTACTTC; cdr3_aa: CASGSLLETGRDFGEQYF
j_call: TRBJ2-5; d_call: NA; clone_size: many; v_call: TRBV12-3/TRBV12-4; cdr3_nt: TGTGCCAGCAGTTTAAGGGAGTCAGAGACCCAGTACTTC; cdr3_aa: CASSLRESETQYF
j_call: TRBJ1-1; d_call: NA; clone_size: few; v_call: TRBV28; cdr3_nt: TGTGCCAGCACACCACCGGGGAGGCCAAACACTGAAGCTTTCTTT; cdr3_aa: CASTPPGRPNTEAFF
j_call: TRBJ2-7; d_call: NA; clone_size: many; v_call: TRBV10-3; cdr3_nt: TGTGCCATCAGTGATGTGTACGAGCAGTACTTC; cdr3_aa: CAISDVYEQYF
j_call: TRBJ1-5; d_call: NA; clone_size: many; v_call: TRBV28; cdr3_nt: TGTGCCACCGGGGGGTTCTATAGCAATCAGCCCCAGCATTTT; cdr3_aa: CATGGFYSNQPQHF
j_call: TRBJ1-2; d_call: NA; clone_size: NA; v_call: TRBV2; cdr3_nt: TGTGCCAGCAGCCCACCGGGTGGGGGTCATGGCTACACCTTC; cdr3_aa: CASSPPGGGHGYTF
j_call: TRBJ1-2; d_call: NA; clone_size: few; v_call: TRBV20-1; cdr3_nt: TGCAGTGCTAGAGATCCCAGGGAAAGTGGCTACACCTTC; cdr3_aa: CSARDPRESGYTF
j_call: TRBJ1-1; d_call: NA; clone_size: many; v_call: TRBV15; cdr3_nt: TGTGCCACCAGCACCGACAGAAACACTGAAGCTTTCTTT; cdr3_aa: CATSTDRNTEAFF
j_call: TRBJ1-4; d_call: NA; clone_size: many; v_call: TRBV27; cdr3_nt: TGTGCCAGCAGGGCCCCGGGGGGATTTGAAAAACTGTTTTTT; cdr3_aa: CASRAPGGFEKLFF